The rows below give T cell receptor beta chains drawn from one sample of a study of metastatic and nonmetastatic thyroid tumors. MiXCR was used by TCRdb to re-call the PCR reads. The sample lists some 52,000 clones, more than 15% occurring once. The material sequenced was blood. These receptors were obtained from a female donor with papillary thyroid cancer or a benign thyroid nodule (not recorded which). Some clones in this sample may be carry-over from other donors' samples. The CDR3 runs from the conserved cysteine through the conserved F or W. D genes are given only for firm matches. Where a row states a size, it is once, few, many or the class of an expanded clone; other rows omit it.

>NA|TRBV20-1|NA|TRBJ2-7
CSAHNGTPYEQYF
TGCAGTGCTCATAACGGGACACCCTACGAGCAGTACTTC
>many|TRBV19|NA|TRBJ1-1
CASLTTGGADTEAFF
TGTGCCAGTCTGACCACGGGGGGGGCGGACACTGAAGCTTTCTTT
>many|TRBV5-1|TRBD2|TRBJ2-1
CASSPRWTSGSMRLGNEQFF
TGCGCCAGCAGCCCGAGGTGGACTAGCGGGAGTATGCGGTTGGGCAATGAGCAGTTCTTC
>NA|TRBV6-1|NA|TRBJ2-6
CASSKTGISVANVLTF
TGTGCCAGCAGTAAAACCGGGATCTCTGTTGCCAACGTCCTGACTTTC
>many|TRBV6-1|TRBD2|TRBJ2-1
CASSERGGSLAGGTNEQFF
TGTGCCAGCAGTGAAAGGGGCGGTTCACTAGCGGGAGGCACGAATGAGCAGTTCTTC
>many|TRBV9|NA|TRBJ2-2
CASSVTGGHNTGELFF
TGTGCCAGCAGCGTAACCGGGGGCCATAACACCGGGGAGCTGTTTTTT
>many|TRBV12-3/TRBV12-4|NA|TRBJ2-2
CASSFKGTRELFF
TGTGCCAGCAGTTTTAAGGGTACCAGGGAGCTGTTTTTT
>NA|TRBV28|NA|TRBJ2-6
CASSFGHPSGTNVLTF
TGTGCCAGCAGTTTTGGCCACCCTTCTGGGACCAACGTCCTGACTTTC
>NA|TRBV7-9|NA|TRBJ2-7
CASSLESGVEQYF
TGTGCCAGCAGCTTAGAGTCGGGAGTAGAGCAGTACTTC
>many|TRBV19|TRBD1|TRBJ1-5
CASSTPRDRGPKQHF
TGTGCCAGTAGTACTCCCCGGGACAGGGGCCCTAAACAGCATTTT
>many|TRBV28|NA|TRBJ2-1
CASRHPPQWTPKGNEQFF
TGTGCCAGCAGACACCCCCCCCAGTGGACCCCAAAAGGGAATGAGCAGTTCTTC
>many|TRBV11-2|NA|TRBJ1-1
CASSLVGSLNTEAFF
TGTGCCAGCAGCTTAGTCGGCAGCCTAAACACTGAAGCTTTCTTT